This T cell receptor (beta chain) emerged from a study of control samples from healthy donors and cancer patients. The length of the CDR3 is 12 residues. Germline CDR1 and CDR2: MNHNY and SVGAGI (reference sequence). The V end lost 0 bases, the J end lost 8 bases, and 4 bases lay between the germline ends. The repertoire was sequenced with immunoSEQ multiplex PCR; TCRdb's copy has only in-frame clones and lacks some. The sample lists 150,000 to 200,000 clones; 91% were seen once. This clonotype was obtained from a woman younger than 45 in good health. Sequencing used blood. The chain has TRBV6-6 and TRBJ1-4, with D unclear. The CDR3, as DNA: TGTGCCAGCAGTTACTCGCGGGAAAAACTGTTTTTT. Amino acids: CASSYSREKLFF.